This T cell receptor (beta chain) was observed in a study of shared clonotypes between healthy human individuals. The wider study: Three plates each covered CD4 naive and memory; CD8 naive two, CD8 memory one.

As to this clone: What it binds is not known.

The CDR3 is 17 residues long. CDR1 and CDR2 from the germline V gene are SGDLS and YYNGEE. V was pared by 2 bases and J by 3 bases, with 7 bases of the junction left unmatched. General study points: When compared with the clonotypes that were shared by all four sorted-subset donors, the non-shared clonotypes turned out to have lower generation probabilities. In the sorted subsets, rarefaction showed sequencing was incomplete despite large depth.

The authors ran the assay at deep level. The assay was immunoSEQ multiplex PCR, and TCRdb's table has in-frame clones only and misses some. This sample carries 1.6 million or so clones, just under 99% of them seen once, and the ten largest clones take 0.36%. The receptor comes from a young man in good health. The material sequenced was naive CD4+ T cells sorted from blood. Subset in this sample: CD45RA+ positively selected. The chain joins TRBV9 to TRBJ2-1; 11 nucleotides match TRBD2. CDR3 nucleotide sequence: TGTGCCAGCAGCGTCCGCATCGGGACTAGCGGCTACAATGAGCAGTTCTTC. It codes for CASSVRIGTSGYNEQFF.